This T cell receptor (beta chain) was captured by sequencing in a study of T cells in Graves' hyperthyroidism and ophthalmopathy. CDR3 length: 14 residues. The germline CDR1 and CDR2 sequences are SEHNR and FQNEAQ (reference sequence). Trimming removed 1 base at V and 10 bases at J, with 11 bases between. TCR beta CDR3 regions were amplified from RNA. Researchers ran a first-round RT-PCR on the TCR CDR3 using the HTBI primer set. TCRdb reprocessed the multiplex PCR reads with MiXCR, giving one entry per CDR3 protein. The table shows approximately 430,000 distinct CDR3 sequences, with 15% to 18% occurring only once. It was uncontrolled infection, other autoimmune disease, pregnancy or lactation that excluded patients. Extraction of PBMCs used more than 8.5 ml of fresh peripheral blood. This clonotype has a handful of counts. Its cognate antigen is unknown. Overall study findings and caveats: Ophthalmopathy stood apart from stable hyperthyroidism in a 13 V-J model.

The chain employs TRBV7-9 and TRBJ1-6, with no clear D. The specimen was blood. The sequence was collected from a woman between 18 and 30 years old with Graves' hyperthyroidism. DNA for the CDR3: TGTGCCAGCAGCTTAGGATCCCATGGGTCACCCCTCCACTTT. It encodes CASSLGSHGSPLHF.